This entry features one T cell receptor beta chain sequence. This receptor's antigen is unknown. No per-base quality is available; no much larger clone lies one base away. The sample belongs to a study of blood T cell repertoires in COVID-19 (dated by TCRdb to 2018 to 2021). About the study as a whole: The collaborator samples originated in the United States, Italy and Spain and spanned the acute and convalescent phases of COVID-19. The samples were drawn from two sources: the first 160 participants of the ongoing ImmuneRACE study, and about 1,300 subjects contributed by 6 global collaborators. Subjects who had been exposed to COVID-19, were actively infected with it, or had recovered from it provided the deeply sampled blood TCRbeta repertoires that made up the dataset. Where available, HLA class I and class II types were taken from metadata supplied by the sample provider and were not determined by assay-based typing. The repertoires were released in a freely available public database intended as a resource for research on the immune response to SARS-CoV-2. The sample metadata nearly always contained a de-identified subject ID, COVID-19 status, age in years and sex. The prospective study material was composed of cDNA or gDNA derived from T cells, B-cell-depleted T cells, or PBMCs.

V is pared back by 5 bases and J by 2 bases, with 22 bases lying between the germline termini. Including cysteine and phenylalanine, the CDR3 has 17 amino acids. Only the CDR3 part of the read is kept: 51 bases, read in frame from the first base. CDR1 and CDR2 were assigned from the germline V gene (reference sequence) as MNHNY and SVGAGI. Enrolling through a virtual design, the prospective study's participants ranged in age from roughly 18 to 90 years and lived across 24 United States geographic areas. Cohort assignment in the prospective study relied on participant-reported clinical history from a screening survey and a study questionnaire. ImmuneRACE Cohort 3 recovered participants were defined by two consecutive negative NP/OP PCR tests, healthcare professional clearance, or symptom resolution. Mobile phlebotomists in the prospective study collected whole blood, serum and a nasopharyngeal or oropharyngeal swab from every participant. Over an approximately 2-month period, participants in the prospective study had the option of providing additional blood draws and questionnaires. Before DNA extraction, prospective study blood samples were shipped either frozen or at room temperature.

General study outcomes and caveats: The amount of clinical and demographic metadata varied by source and participant and was provided uncurated.

TCRbeta CDR3 regions were amplified from genomic DNA using the immunoSEQ Assay, a bias-controlled multiplex PCR. The published analysis was carried out like this. Nucleated cell counts per sample were estimated from amplification of reference gene primers within the assay. Sequence reads were collapsed and filtered to measure the absolute abundance of every unique TCRbeta CDR3 rearrangement. Productive Simpson clonality was computed per sample as the square root of Simpson's diversity index over productive rearrangements. Sourced from immuneACCESS, this table was stored by TCRdb with only in-frame sequences that have V and J called. A share of the clones is absent; for the studies checked, an unresolved V gene accounts for under half, and the remainder has no known explanation. V and J calls and clone size are those listed in that table; D and trimming were worked out from the DNA. Here the sample has a few hundred thousand clones; roughly 88% occur a single time. The top ten hold about 5% of the sample.

Sample: PBMCs or T cells enriched from blood (not recorded which). The sequence came from a young man who had recovered from COVID-19. The chain employs TRBV6-6 and TRBJ2-7; perhaps TRBD1 is the D gene, with 6 bases matching. The sequenced DNA is TGTGCCAGCAGTCTCTCTATAGGTACAGGGAGACCCTACGAGCAGTACTTC. Its coded protein is CASSLSIGTGRPYEQYF.